A single sample gave rise to the 7 T cell receptor beta chains below, sequenced in a study of T cells in localized non-small cell lung cancer. Sequencing was performed with immunoSEQ multiplex PCR; in TCRdb, only in-frame clones are kept and a portion is missing. The sample lists 1,500 or so clones; roughly 29% were seen once. Sample: normal lung tissue next to the tumor, taken before any cancer treatment. Source of these receptors: a man between 40 and 75 years old with stage I lung adenocarcinoma.

By share, this clone ranks as large. The V call is TRBV6-8, the J call TRBJ2-3, with 8 bases fitting TRBD1. Germline V gene data show CDR1 as MNHGY and CDR2 as SAAAGT. CDR3 length: 14 residues. J gave up 3 bases and V 11 bases, and 10 bases lay outside the gene matches. The CDR3 DNA sequence: TGTGCCGGATCAGGGGGCTCGGGAACAGATACGCAGTATTTT. Amino acids: CAGSGGSGTDTQYF.

This clone was seen only a few times. In DNA, the CDR3 is TGTGCCAGCAGCCTCAGGGGGGCCGGCTCCTACGAGCAGTACTTC. Its translation: CASSLRGAGSYEQYF. The chain couples TRBV11-3 to TRBJ2-7; TRBD1 is a possible D gene (7 bases). The germline gives CDR1 SGHNT, CDR2 YENEEA. V lost 5 bases, J lost 0 bases, and 14 bases lay in between. The CDR3 spans 15 residues.

The chain recombines TRBV6-8 with TRBJ2-3, with D perhaps TRBD2 (6 bases). From germline, CDR1 is MNHGY and CDR2 SAAAGT. CDR3 length equals 16 residues. Deletions cut 5 bases from V and 2 bases from J, with 17 bases between. The CDR3 bases are TGTGCCAGCAGTAGCGGGCTTTCAACGGCCACAGATACGCAGTATTTT. It yields the protein CASSSGLSTATDTQYF.

This clone was seen a handful of times. This chain's CDR3 is CASGSGRYNEQFF. DNA of the CDR3: TGTGCTAGTGGATCGGGGCGGTACAATGAGCAGTTCTTC. The rearrangement uses TRBV12-5 and TRBJ2-1; D assignment may be TRBD1 or TRBD2 (5 bases each). V was clipped by 6 bases and J by 4 bases, with 10 bases between them. CDR3 length equals 13 residues. Germline V gene sequence: CDR1 LGHNT, CDR2 FRNRAP.

J is TRBJ2-2 and V is TRBV19; a weak D match, TRBD1 (6 bases). Trimming removed 9 bases at V and 6 bases at J, with 17 bases between. Germline-derived CDR1 and CDR2 are LNHDA and SQIVND (reference sequence). This CDR3 contains 14 residues. CDR3 sequence reads: CASALQGYAGELFF. The CDR3 coding sequence is TGTGCCAGCGCACTACAGGGCTACGCCGGGGAGCTGTTTTTT.

In its sample, this clone was seen a few times. J is TRBJ1-2 and V is TRBV23-1; D perhaps matches TRBD1 (6 bases). TRBV23-1 is filed as an ORF, its function uncertain. The CDR3 length is 13 residues. V was shortened by 6 bases and J by 6 bases, with 14 bases between the two germline ends. CDR3 sequence: CASSLYPGDGYTF. The CDR3 coding sequence is TGCGCCAGCAGCTTGTATCCAGGGGATGGCTACACCTTC.

The genes are TRBV30 and TRBJ2-2; possible D gene TRBD1, 6 bases. Germline V gene data show CDR1 as GTSNPN and CDR2 as SVGIG (reference sequence). The CDR3 extends over 15 amino acids. V lost 4 bases and J lost 4, with 16 bases in between. CDR3 coding DNA: TGTGCCTGGAACATACCGACAGGACGCACCGGGGAGCTGTTTTTT. Its translation: CAWNIPTGRTGELFF.